The source of this T cell receptor (beta chain) is a study of beta chain features in type 1 diabetes. Across the study: Age, gender and cell yields were similar between patients and healthy donors.

Study-wide results and caveats: It was not settled here whether HLA type affects TCRB rearrangement. The study found fewer insertions and more deletions at VDJ junctions in type 1 diabetes patients.

Cell sorting via CD45RO/CCR7/CD25/CD127/CD95/CD27 was performed to obtain CD4+ naive, central memory, regulatory and stem cell-like memory cells. On this clone itself: Its antigen is unknown.

The CDR3 loop spans 12 amino acids. Germline V gene lookup returns CDR1 SQVTM and CDR2 ANQGSEA. With V trimmed by 5 bases and J by 3 bases, 1 base remained unmatched. The study reverse transcribed the entire isolated RNA, so it sequenced expressed TCRB transcripts. Sequencing used immunoSEQ multiplex PCR; TCRdb keeps in-frame clones, though not all of them. The data hold 500,000 to 700,000 clones, with around a sixth observed a single time. The chain links TRBV29-1 to TRBJ2-3; TRBD2 aligns across 8 bases. The source is a young man in good health. What was sequenced was naive CD4+ T cells from blood. The CDR3 loop is CSVRLATDTQYF. DNA of the CDR3: TGCAGCGTTCGACTAGCGACAGATACGCAGTATTTT.